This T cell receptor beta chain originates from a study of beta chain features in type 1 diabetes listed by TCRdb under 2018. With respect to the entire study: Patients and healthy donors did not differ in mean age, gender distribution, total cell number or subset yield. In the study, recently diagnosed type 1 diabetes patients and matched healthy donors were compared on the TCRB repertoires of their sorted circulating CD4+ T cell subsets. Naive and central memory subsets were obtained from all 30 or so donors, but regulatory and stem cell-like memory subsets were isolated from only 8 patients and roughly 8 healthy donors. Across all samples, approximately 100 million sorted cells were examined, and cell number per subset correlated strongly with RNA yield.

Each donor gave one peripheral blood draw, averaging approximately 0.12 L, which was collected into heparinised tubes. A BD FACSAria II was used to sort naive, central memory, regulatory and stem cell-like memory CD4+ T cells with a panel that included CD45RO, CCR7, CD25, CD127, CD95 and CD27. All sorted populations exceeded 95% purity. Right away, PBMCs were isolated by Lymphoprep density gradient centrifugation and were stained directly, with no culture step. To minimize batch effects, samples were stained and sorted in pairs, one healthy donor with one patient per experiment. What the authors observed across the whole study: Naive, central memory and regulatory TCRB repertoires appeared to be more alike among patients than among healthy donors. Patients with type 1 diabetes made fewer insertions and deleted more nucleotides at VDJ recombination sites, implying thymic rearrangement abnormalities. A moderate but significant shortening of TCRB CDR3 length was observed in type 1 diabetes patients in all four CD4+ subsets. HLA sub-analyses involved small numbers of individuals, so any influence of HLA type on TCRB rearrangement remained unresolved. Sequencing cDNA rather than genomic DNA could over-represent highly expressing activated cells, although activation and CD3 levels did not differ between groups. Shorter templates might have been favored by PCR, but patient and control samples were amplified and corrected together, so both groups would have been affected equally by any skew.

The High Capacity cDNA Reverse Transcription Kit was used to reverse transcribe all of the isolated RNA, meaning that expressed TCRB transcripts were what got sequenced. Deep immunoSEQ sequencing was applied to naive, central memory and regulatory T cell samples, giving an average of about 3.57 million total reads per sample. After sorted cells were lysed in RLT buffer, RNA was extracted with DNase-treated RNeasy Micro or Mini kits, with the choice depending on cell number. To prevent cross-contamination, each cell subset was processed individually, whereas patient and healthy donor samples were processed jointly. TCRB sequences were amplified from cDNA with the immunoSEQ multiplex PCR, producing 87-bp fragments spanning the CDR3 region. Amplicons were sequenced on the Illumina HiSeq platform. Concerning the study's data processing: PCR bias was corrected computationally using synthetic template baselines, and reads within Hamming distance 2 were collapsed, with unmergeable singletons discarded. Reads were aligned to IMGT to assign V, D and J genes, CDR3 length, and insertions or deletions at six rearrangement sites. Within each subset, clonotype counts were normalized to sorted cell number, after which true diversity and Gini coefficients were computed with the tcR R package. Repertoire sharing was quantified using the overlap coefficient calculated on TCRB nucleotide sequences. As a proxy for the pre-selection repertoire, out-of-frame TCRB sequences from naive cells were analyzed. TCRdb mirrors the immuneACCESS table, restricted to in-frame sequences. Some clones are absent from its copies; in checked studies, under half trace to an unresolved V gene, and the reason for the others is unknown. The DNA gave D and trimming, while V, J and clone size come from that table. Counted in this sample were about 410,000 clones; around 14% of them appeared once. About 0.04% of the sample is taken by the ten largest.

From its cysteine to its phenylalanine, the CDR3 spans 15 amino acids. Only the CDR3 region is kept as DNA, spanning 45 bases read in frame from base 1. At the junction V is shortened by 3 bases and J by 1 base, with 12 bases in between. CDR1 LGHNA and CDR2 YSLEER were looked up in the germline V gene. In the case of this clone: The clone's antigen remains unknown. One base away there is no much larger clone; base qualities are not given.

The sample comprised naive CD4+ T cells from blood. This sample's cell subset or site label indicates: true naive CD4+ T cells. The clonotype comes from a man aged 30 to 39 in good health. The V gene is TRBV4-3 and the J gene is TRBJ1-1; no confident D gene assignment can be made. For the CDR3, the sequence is CASSQDTRPNTEAFF. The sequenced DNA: TGCGCCAGCAGCCAGGATACCCGGCCGAACACTGAAGCTTTCTTT.